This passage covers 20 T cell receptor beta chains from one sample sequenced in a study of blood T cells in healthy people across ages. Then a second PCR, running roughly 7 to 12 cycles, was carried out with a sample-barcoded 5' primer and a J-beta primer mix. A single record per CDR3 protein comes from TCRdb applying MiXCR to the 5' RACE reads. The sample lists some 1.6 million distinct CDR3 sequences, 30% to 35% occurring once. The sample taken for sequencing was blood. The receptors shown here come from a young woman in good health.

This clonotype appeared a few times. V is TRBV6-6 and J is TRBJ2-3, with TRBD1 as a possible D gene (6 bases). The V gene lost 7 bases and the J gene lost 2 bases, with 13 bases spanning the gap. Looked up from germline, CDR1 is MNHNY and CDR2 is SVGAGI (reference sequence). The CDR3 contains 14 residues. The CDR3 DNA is TGTGCCAGCAACCCGACAGGACTCACAGATACGCAGTATTTT. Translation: CASNPTGLTDTQYF.

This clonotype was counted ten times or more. This CDR3 reads CASSRGGTYNEQFF. DNA of the CDR3: TGTGCCAGCTCACGAGGGGGGACCTACAATGAGCAGTTCTTC. The genes are TRBV7-9 and TRBJ2-1; D is possibly TRBD1 or TRBD2 (6 bases each). V lost 8 bases to trimming and J lost 2 bases, with 13 bases between them. The length of the CDR3 is 14 residues. Per the germline V gene, CDR1 is SEHNR and CDR2 is FQNEAQ (reference sequence).

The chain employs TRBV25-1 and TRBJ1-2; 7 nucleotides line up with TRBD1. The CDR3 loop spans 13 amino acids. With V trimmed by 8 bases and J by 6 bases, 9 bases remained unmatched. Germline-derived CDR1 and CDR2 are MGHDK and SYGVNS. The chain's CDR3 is CASLDRRINGYTF. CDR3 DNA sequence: TGTGCCAGCCTGGACAGGAGGATTAATGGCTACACCTTC.

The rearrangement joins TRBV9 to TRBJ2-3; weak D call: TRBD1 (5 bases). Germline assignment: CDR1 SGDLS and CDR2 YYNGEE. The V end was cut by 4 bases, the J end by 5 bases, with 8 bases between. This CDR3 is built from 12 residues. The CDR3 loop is CASSIDRDTQYF. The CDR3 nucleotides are TGTGCCAGCAGCATTGACAGAGATACGCAGTATTTT.

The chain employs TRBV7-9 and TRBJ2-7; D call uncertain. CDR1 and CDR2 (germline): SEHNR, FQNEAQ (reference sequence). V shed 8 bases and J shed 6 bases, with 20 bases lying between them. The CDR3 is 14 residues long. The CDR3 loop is CASGQTSDRSEQYF. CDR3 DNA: TGTGCCAGCGGCCAAACCAGTGATAGGAGCGAGCAGTACTTC.

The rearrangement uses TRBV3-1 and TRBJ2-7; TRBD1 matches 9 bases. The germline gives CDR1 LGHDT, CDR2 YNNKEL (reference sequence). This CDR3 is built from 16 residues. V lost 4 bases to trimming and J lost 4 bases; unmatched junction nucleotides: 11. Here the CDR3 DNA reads TGTGCCAGCAGCCTAGGGACAGGGCTTGAAGTTTACGAGCAGTACTTC. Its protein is CASSLGTGLEVYEQYF.

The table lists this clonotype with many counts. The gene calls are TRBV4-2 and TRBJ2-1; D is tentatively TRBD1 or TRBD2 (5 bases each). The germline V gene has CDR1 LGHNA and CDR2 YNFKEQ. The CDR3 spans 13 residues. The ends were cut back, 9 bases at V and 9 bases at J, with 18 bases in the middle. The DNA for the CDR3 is TGTGCCAGTCGAGATGGGGGATTGGGTGAGCAGTTCTTC. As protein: CASRDGGLGEQFF.

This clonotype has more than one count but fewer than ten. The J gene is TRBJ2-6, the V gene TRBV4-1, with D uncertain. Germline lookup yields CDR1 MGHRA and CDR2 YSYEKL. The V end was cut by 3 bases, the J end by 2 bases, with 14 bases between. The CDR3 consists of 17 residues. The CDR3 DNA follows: TGCGCCAGCAGCCAGGGTCGCACCCTCCCTGGGGCCAACGTCCTGACTTTC. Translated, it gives CASSQGRTLPGANVLTF.

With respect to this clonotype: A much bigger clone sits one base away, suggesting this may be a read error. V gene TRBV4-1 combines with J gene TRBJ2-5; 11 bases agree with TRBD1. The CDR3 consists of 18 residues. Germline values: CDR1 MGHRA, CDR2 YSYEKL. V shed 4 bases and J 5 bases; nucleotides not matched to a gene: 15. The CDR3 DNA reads TGCGCCAGCAGCCCATCTGGACAGGGGGCAAATGGTCCGGAGACCCAGTACTTC. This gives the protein CASSPSGQGANGPETQYF.

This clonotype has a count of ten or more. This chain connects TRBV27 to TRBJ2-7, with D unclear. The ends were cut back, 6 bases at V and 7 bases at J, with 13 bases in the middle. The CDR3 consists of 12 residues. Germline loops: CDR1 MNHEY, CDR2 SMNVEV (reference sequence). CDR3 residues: CASSFPSGEQYF. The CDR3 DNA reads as TGTGCCAGCAGCTTTCCCTCCGGGGAGCAGTACTTC.

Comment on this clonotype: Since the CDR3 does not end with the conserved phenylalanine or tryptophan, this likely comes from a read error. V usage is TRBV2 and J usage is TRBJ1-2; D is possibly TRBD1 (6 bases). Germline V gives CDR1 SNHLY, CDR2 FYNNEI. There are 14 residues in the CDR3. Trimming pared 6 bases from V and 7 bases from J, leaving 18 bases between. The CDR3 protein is CASRSMGGGLGYTC. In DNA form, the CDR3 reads TGTGCCAGCAGGTCCATGGGGGGGGGCCTTGGCTACACCTGC.

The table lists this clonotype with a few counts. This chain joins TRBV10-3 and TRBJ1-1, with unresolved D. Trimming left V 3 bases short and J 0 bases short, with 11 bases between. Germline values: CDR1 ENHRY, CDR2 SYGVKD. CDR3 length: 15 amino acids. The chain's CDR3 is CAISDSLTLNTEAFF. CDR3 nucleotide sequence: TGTGCCATCAGTGACAGCCTCACATTGAACACTGAAGCTTTCTTT.

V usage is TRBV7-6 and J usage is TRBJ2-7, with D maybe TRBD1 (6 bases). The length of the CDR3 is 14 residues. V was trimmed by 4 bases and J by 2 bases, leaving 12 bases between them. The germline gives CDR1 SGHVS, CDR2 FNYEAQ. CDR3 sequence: CASSSASGAYEQYF. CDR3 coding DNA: TGTGCCAGCAGCTCCGCCTCAGGGGCCTACGAGCAGTACTTC. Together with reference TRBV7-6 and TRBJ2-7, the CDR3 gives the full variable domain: GAGVSQSPRYKVTKRGQDVALRCDPISGHVSLYWYRQALGQGPEFLTYFNYEAQQDKSGLPNDRFSAERPEGSISTLTIQRTEQRDSAMYRCASSSASGAYEQYFGPGTRLTVT.

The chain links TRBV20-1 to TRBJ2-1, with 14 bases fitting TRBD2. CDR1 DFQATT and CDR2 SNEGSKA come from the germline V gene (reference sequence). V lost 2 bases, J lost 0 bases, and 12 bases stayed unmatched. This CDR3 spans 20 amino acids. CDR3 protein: CSARRPGTSGRGGSYNEQFF. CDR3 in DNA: TGCAGTGCTAGACGTCCCGGGACTAGCGGGAGAGGAGGCTCCTACAATGAGCAGTTCTTC.

In DNA form, the CDR3 reads TGTGCCAGCAGCGTAGCGGCGGGAGGGCCAGGGAATGAGCAGTTCTTC. Encoded protein: CASSVAAGGPGNEQFF. This chain joins TRBV9 and TRBJ2-1; 9 bases align to TRBD2. Germline CDR1 is SGDLS and CDR2 is YYNGEE. The V and J ends lost 0 bases and 7 bases, in that order; junction bases with no gene match: 8. The CDR3 extends over 16 amino acids.

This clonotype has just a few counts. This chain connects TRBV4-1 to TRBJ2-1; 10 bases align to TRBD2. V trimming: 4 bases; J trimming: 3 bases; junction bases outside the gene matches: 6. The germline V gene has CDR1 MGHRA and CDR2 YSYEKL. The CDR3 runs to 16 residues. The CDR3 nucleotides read TGCGCCAGCAGCCGTTATACTAGCGGGGTCTACAATGAGCAGTTCTTC. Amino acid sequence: CASSRYTSGVYNEQFF.

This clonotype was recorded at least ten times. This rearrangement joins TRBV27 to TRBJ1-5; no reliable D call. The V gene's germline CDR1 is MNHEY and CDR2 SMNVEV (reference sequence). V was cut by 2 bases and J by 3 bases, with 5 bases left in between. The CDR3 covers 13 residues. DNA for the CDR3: TGTGCCAGCAGTTTAAGTCCCAATCAGCCCCAGCATTTT. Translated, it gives CASSLSPNQPQHF.

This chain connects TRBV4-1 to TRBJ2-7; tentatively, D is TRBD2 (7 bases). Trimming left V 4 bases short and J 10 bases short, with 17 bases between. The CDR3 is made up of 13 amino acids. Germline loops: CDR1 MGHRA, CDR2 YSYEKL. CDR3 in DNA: TGCGCCAGCAGCCTGGGGAGGGGGGAAGCCCAGTACTTC. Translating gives CASSLGRGEAQYF.

The CDR3: CASSQAHTRVHEQYF. In nucleotides, the CDR3 is TGTGCCAGCAGCCAAGCCCACACTAGGGTCCACGAGCAGTACTTC. The genes are TRBV3-1 and TRBJ2-7; weak D call: TRBD2 (5 bases). This CDR3 has 15 amino acids. The germline V gene has CDR1 LGHDT and CDR2 YNNKEL (reference sequence). The V gene lost 1 base and the J gene lost 5 bases, with 15 bases spanning the gap.

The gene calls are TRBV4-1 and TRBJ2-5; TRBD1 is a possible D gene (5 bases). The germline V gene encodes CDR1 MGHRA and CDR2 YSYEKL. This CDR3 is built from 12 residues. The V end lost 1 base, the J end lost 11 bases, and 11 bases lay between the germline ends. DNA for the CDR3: TGCGCCAGCAGCCAAGTAAGGGGCCAACAGTACTTC. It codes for CASSQVRGQQYF.